At least ten counts were recorded for the clone carrying this T cell receptor (beta chain). Its antigen is not known. The data originate from a study of T cell repertoires in cytomegalovirus infection. Study results and limitations: Cumulative frequency (of public TCR beta family members) identified carriers of CMV plus the relevant HLA.

Germline V gene lookup returns CDR1 SGHAT and CDR2 FQNNGV. CDR3 length: 17 amino acids. The trim removed 4 bases at V and 4 bases at J, leaving 11 bases unmatched. Each CDR3 protein gets one entry after TCRdb re-called the reads with MiXCR. The repertoire holds some 110,000 distinct CDR3 sequences, with about a tenth as singletons. Material: PBMCs, sequenced either directly or after in vitro stimulation (not recorded which). The sequence was obtained from a human donor in good health (CMV status not recorded). Some clones in this sample may be carry-over from other donors' samples. The chain couples TRBV11-2 to TRBJ2-2, with 8 nucleotides matching TRBD1. CDR3 protein: CASSSTTGGWRTGELFF. The CDR3 nucleotides read TGTGCCAGCAGCTCCACCACAGGGGGTTGGCGCACCGGGGAGCTGTTTTTT.